These 28 T cell receptor beta chains share one sample of origin, sequenced in a study of CD8 T cells in Susac syndrome. RNA amounts of about 0.45 to 1 ug underwent reverse transcription with random hexamers. MiXCR was run by TCRdb on the immunoSEQ multiplex PCR reads, yielding one entry per CDR3 protein. This repertoire shows 150,000 or so distinct CDR3 sequences, roughly 95% found once; its top ten account for 0.16%. The sample comprised CD4+ T cells from PBMCs. The receptors shown here come from a human donor with Susac syndrome.

The V call is TRBV11-2, the J call TRBJ2-5; 9 bases line up with TRBD2. With 5 bases clipped from V and 5 bases from J, the junction kept 12 bases outside the gene matches. Per the germline V gene, CDR1 is SGHAT and CDR2 is FQNNGV. The CDR3 is 16 amino acids. The CDR3 is CASSPSIAGDFETQYF. For the CDR3, the DNA is TGTGCCAGCAGCCCCTCGATAGCGGGGGACTTCGAGACCCAGTACTTC. The full variable domain, in which reference TRBV11-2 and TRBJ2-5 provide the parts outside the CDR3, is EAGVAQSPRYKIIEKRQSVAFWCNPISGHATLYWYQQILGQGPKLLIQFQNNGVVDDSQLPKDRFSAERLKGVDSTLKIQPAKLEDSAVYLCASSPSIAGDFETQYFGPGTRLLVL.

This clonotype was recorded only once. The rearrangement links TRBV29-1 to TRBJ2-5; D perhaps matches TRBD2 (5 bases). V lost 7 bases, J lost 2 bases, and 14 bases lay in between. Germline CDR1 and CDR2: SQVTM and ANQGSEA. This CDR3 spans 13 amino acids. CDR3 bases: TGCAGCGCCCGCGGGTTGCGGCAAGAGACCCAGTACTTC. Its translation: CSARGLRQETQYF.

This chain connects TRBV28 to TRBJ2-1; 7 bases agree with TRBD2. Germline CDR1 and CDR2: MDHEN and SYDVKM. CDR3 length: 13 amino acids. Trimming cost V 7 bases and J 0 bases; bases outside gene matches: 0. CDR3 sequence (DNA): TGTGCCAGCACGGGGGGCTCCTACAATGAGCAGTTCTTC. Translating it yields CASTGGSYNEQFF.

V is TRBV20-1 and J is TRBJ2-3, with 7 nucleotides matching TRBD1. This CDR3 has 15 residues. Germline-derived CDR1 and CDR2 are DFQATT and SNEGSKA (reference sequence). With V trimmed by 5 bases and J by 5 bases, 13 bases remained unmatched. The CDR3 is CSAARDSPLEDTQYF. CDR3 bases: TGCAGTGCTGCCCGGGACAGCCCTTTGGAAGATACGCAGTATTTT.

V usage is TRBV6-1 and J usage is TRBJ1-2; TRBD1 matches 9 bases. The junction had 5 bases not matched to a gene; V was cut back by 6 bases and J by 9 bases. Germline CDR1 MNHNS, CDR2 SASEGT. The CDR3 contains 12 residues. The CDR3 is CASRGTGTSYTF. CDR3 in DNA: TGTGCCAGCAGAGGGACAGGGACGAGCTACACCTTC.

The chain employs TRBV5-4 and TRBJ2-1; D might be TRBD2 (6 bases). Germline-derived CDR1 and CDR2 are SGHNT and YYREEE (reference sequence). This CDR3 region has 14 residues. V shed 0 bases and J shed 7 bases, with 11 bases lying between them. DNA for the CDR3: TGTGCCAGCAGCTTGGGTACTAGCAGGAATGAGCAGTTCTTC. It yields the protein CASSLGTSRNEQFF. The complete variable domain, with remaining parts taken from reference TRBV5-4 and TRBJ2-1, reads ETGVTQSPTHLIKTRGQQVTLRCSSQSGHNTVSWYQQALGQGPQFIFQYYREEENGRGNFPPRFSGLQFPNYSSELNVNALELDDSALYLCASSLGTSRNEQFFGPGTRLTVL.

The chain couples TRBV12-3 or TRBV12-4 to TRBJ1-5; D unclear. The CDR3 contains 14 residues. Trimming pared 3 bases from V and 0 bases from J, leaving 6 bases between. CDR3 coding DNA: TGTGCCAGCAGTTTTGCAGGTAGCAATCAGCCCCAGCATTTT. This encodes CASSFAGSNQPQHF.

This sequence joins TRBV27 and TRBJ2-1; 7 bases are shared with TRBD1. Germline lookup yields CDR1 MNHEY and CDR2 SMNVEV (reference sequence). V was pared by 6 bases and J by 4 bases, with 6 bases of the junction left unmatched. This CDR3 comprises 14 residues. This CDR3 reads CASSPGGWYNEQFF. Written as DNA, the CDR3 is TGTGCCAGCAGCCCAGGGGGTTGGTACAATGAGCAGTTCTTC.

The CDR3 here is CSVAGQGREKLFF. The CDR3 DNA reads as TGCAGCGTTGCGGGACAGGGTCGGGAAAAACTGTTTTTT. This sequence joins TRBV29-1 and TRBJ1-4; 9 bases agree with TRBD1. Unmatched junction bases numbered 5, after V lost 4 bases and J lost 8 bases. Germline-derived CDR1 and CDR2 are SQVTM and ANQGSEA. CDR3 size: 13 residues.

J is TRBJ1-6 and V is TRBV3-1; possible D gene TRBD1, 5 bases. The CDR3 consists of 13 residues. The ends were cut back, 5 bases at V and 10 bases at J, with 12 bases in the middle. Per germline, CDR1 LGHDT and CDR2 YNNKEL (reference sequence). The CDR3 DNA follows: TGTGCCAGCAGCAGGGGATCGGGGTCACCCCTCCACTTT. Translation gives CASSRGSGSPLHF.

This clonotype showed up just once. The chain combines TRBV6-5 with TRBJ2-7; no reliable D call. Trimming took off 2 bases at V and 2 bases at J, with 7 bases between the two ends. The CDR3 runs 13 residues. Per germline, CDR1 MNHEY and CDR2 SVGAGI. The CDR3 DNA reads TGTGCCAGCAGTTACAGCCCAGCCTACGAGCAGTACTTC. It is translated as CASSYSPAYEQYF.

The chain links TRBV5-1 to TRBJ2-1; 10 nucleotides line up with TRBD2. Per the germline V gene, CDR1 is SGHRS and CDR2 is YFSETQ. The CDR3 has 15 amino acids. V lost 6 bases to trimming and J lost 0 bases; unmatched junction nucleotides: 3. The CDR3 coding sequence is TGCGCCAGCAAGAAGCGGGGGGGCTCCTACAATGAGCAGTTCTTC. Translation gives CASKKRGGSYNEQFF.

The V call is TRBV29-1, the J call TRBJ2-5; 9 bases align to TRBD2. Germline CDR1 reads SQVTM; CDR2 reads ANQGSEA. The V gene end was trimmed by 7 bases and the J gene end by 5 bases; junction bases not matched to a gene: 14. The CDR3 loop spans 15 amino acids. The CDR3 nucleotides read TGCAGCGCTGGTGGGATTAGCGGGGGCGGGGAGACCCAGTACTTC. It encodes CSAGGISGGGETQYF.

The chain employs TRBV3-1 and TRBJ2-7, with TRBD1 as a possible D gene (6 bases). V was trimmed by 5 bases and J by 6 bases, leaving 11 bases between them. CDR1 is LGHDT, CDR2 YNNKEL, per germline (reference sequence). This CDR3 is 12 amino acids long. The CDR3 is CASSDRGIEQYF. CDR3 nucleotide sequence: TGTGCCAGCAGCGATAGGGGGATCGAGCAGTACTTC.

This clonotype was recorded once. The chain employs TRBV27 and TRBJ2-1, with TRBD1 matching over 7 bases. V lost 6 bases and J lost 7; bases outside the gene matches: 9. The CDR3 extends over 14 amino acids. Germline lookup yields CDR1 MNHEY and CDR2 SMNVEV (reference sequence). Here the CDR3 DNA reads TGTGCCAGCAGCGACAGGGCGATGGTTAATGAGCAGTTCTTC. This sequence encodes CASSDRAMVNEQFF.

This clonotype is a singleton in its sample. V and J are TRBV3-1 and TRBJ2-1; the D gene is possibly TRBD2 (7 bases). The CDR3 contains 15 residues. Per germline, CDR1 LGHDT and CDR2 YNNKEL (reference sequence). The V end lost 0 bases, the J end lost 9 bases, and 15 bases lay between the germline ends. The CDR3 spells CASSQEAGAPGEQFF. In nucleotides, the CDR3 is TGTGCCAGCAGCCAAGAGGCGGGGGCGCCTGGTGAGCAGTTCTTC.

The chain recombines TRBV7-3 with TRBJ2-2; D may correspond to TRBD1 or TRBD2 (6 bases each). Germline V CDR1 and CDR2: SGHTA, FQGTGA. Trimming stripped 6 bases from V and 7 bases from J, with 15 bases between. The length of the CDR3 is 14 residues. CDR3 in amino acids: CASSSGAVSGELFF. The DNA for the CDR3 is TGTGCCAGCAGTTCGGGGGCCGTGAGCGGGGAGCTGTTTTTT.

V gene TRBV2 combines with J gene TRBJ1-2; perhaps TRBD1 as D (5 bases). V shed 6 bases and J shed 8 bases, with 16 bases lying between them. The CDR3 loop spans 13 amino acids. Germline CDR1 and CDR2: SNHLY and FYNNEI. The CDR3 spells CASRGGTSAGYTF. The CDR3 region has the DNA TGTGCCAGCAGGGGGGGGACCTCGGCGGGCTACACCTTC. The full variable domain, with the rest looked up from reference TRBV2 and TRBJ1-2, is EPEVTQTPSHQVTQMGQEVILRCVPISNHLYFYWYRQILGQKVEFLVSFYNNEISEKSEIFDDQFSVERPDGSNFTLKIRSTKLEDSAMYFCASRGGTSAGYTFGSGTRLTVV.

The V and J genes are TRBV27 and TRBJ2-7; TRBD2 agrees at 7 bases. This CDR3 has 15 amino acids. Germline-derived CDR1 and CDR2 are MNHEY and SMNVEV (reference sequence). After removal of 6 bases from V and 5 bases from J, the junction contained 13 bases not matched to a gene. The CDR3 here is CASSSRWGGRDEQYF. The CDR3 DNA follows: TGTGCCAGCAGCTCTCGATGGGGGGGTAGGGACGAGCAGTACTTC.

The V call is TRBV29-1, the J call TRBJ1-1; D perhaps matches TRBD1 (6 bases). The germline V gene has CDR1 SQVTM and CDR2 ANQGSEA. V gave up 7 bases and J gave up 9 bases, with 15 bases separating them. The CDR3 runs 11 residues. Here the CDR3 DNA reads TGCAGCGCCCGGGGGGGGCAGCAAGCTTTCTTT. This translates into CSARGGQQAFF.

The CDR3 nucleotides are TGTGCCATCAGTGTCGATCGGACAGGGGCCCATGAGCAGTTCTTC. It encodes CAISVDRTGAHEQFF. The genes are TRBV10-3 and TRBJ2-1; 9 bases fit TRBD1. This CDR3 is 15 amino acids long. Unmatched junction bases numbered 9, after V lost 4 bases and J lost 8 bases. The germline V gene has CDR1 ENHRY and CDR2 SYGVKD.

This chain joins TRBV29-1 and TRBJ1-2; D may be TRBD1 (5 bases). This CDR3 has 13 amino acids. Trimming removed 2 bases at V and 4 bases at J, with 11 bases between. Germline values: CDR1 SQVTM, CDR2 ANQGSEA. The CDR3 region has the DNA TGCAGCGTTGAATGGTCAGGGACCTATGGCTACACCTTC. This gives the protein CSVEWSGTYGYTF.

The chain is built from TRBV12-3 or TRBV12-4 and TRBJ2-4; 7 bases match TRBD1. This CDR3 has 16 amino acids. V gave up 3 bases and J gave up 2 bases; unmatched junction bases: 7. The chain's CDR3 is CASSFGTVLSKNIQYF. The DNA of the CDR3 is TGTGCCAGCAGTTTTGGGACAGTCCTATCCAAAAACATTCAGTACTTC.

The chain uses TRBV7-3 and TRBJ2-3, with a tentative D call TRBD1 (6 bases). This CDR3 is built from 17 residues. Germline-derived CDR1 and CDR2 are SGHTA and FQGTGA. V was shortened by 4 bases and J by 1 base, with 18 bases between the two germline ends. For the CDR3, the DNA is TGTGCCAGCAGCTCCCCCCCGGCTGGGGGCGGCACAGATACGCAGTATTTT. This encodes CASSSPPAGGGTDTQYF. Based on the CDR3 plus reference TRBV7-3 and TRBJ2-3, the full variable domain is GAGVSQTPSNKVTEKGKYVELRCDPISGHTALYWYRQSLGQGPEFLIYFQGTGAADDSGLPNDRFFAVRPEGSVSTLKIQRTERGDSAVYLCASSSPPAGGGTDTQYFGPGTRLTVL.

This chain links TRBV18 with TRBJ1-6; 7 positions agree with TRBD1. CDR3 length equals 13 residues. The germline V gene has CDR1 KGHSH and CDR2 LQKENI. V trimming: 5 bases; J trimming: 8 bases; junction bases outside the gene matches: 3. CDR3 amino acids: CASSSGQDSPLHF. CDR3 DNA: TGTGCCAGCTCATCCGGACAGGATTCACCCCTCCACTTT. Drawing the rest from reference TRBV18 and TRBJ1-6, the complete variable domain is NAGVMQNPRHLVRRRGQEARLRCSPMKGHSHVYWYRQLPEEGLKFMVYLQKENIIDESGMPKERFSAEFPKEGPSILRIQQVVRGDSAAYFCASSSGQDSPLHFGNGTRLTVT.

The genes are TRBV5-1 and TRBJ2-4; 7 positions match TRBD2. Germline CDR1 reads SGHRS; CDR2 reads YFSETQ. The CDR3 sequence is 15 residues long. With 3 bases clipped from V and 2 bases from J, the junction kept 5 bases outside the gene matches. CDR3 nucleotide sequence: TGCGCCAGCAGCTGGGAGGGGAGAACCAAAAACATTCAGTACTTC. As protein: CASSWEGRTKNIQYF.

The J gene is TRBJ2-2, the V gene TRBV2; 7 bases are a match to TRBD1. With V trimmed by 6 bases and J by 0 bases, 7 bases remained unmatched. CDR1 is SNHLY and CDR2 is FYNNEI in the germline V gene. The CDR3 is made up of 16 amino acids. CDR3: CASRAPGTANTGELFF. The DNA for the CDR3 is TGTGCCAGCAGGGCCCCCGGGACAGCGAACACCGGGGAGCTGTTTTTT.

The J gene is TRBJ1-3, the V gene TRBV7-3; tentatively, D is TRBD1 (5 bases). The CDR3 extends over 12 amino acids. CDR1 and CDR2 from the germline V gene are SGHTA and FQGTGA. CDR3 in DNA: TGTGCTCTGTGGGGGTCTGGAAACACCATATATTTT. Residues: CALWGSGNTIYF.